Listed below are T cell receptor beta chains from one sample, sequenced in a study of OX40 agonist ivuxolimab in advanced cancers. Clones were read by immunoSEQ multiplex PCR, and TCRdb kept only the in-frame ones, dropping some. This table holds 80,000 to 95,000 clones, 87% found once. Source: CD4+ or CD8+ T cells sorted from blood, taken in a trial of the OX40 agonist ivuxolimab. These receptors were collected from an adult with an advanced solid tumor such as melanoma, head and neck, liver or kidney cancer. Both conserved end residues are trimmed from each CDR3. Each record gives: J gene, CDR3 length, V gene, CDR3 protein.

>TRBJ1-4|16|TRBV6-1
ASSVGGPDGATNEKLF
>TRBJ2-7|13|TRBV7-2
ASSALGQGAGEQY
>TRBJ1-1|13|TRBV5-8
ASSVASGEWAEAF
>TRBJ1-1|11|TRBV28
ASIWGRNTEAF
>TRBJ2-3|11|TRBV27
ASSFRGLDTQY
>TRBJ1-4|11|TRBV27
ASKLSGGEKLF
>TRBJ2-1|12|TRBV30
AFLRQGSYNEQF
>TRBJ2-3|16|TRBV7-3
ASSLGGLAATSTDTQY
>TRBJ2-1|13|TRBV2
ASSEQTSGRAEQF
>TRBJ1-1|10|TRBV7-9
ASSFTSREAF
>TRBJ2-3|11|TRBV6-6
ASSYLITDTQY
>TRBJ2-1|14|TRBV13
ASSFRGTSGKNEQF
>TRBJ1-1|11|TRBV19
ASSIGLATEAF
>TRBJ2-2|14|TRBV7-3
ASSPHGGSNTGELF
>TRBJ1-4|11|TRBV7-9
ASRRTENEKLF
>TRBJ2-3|14|TRBV7-9
ASSFGGTSGTDTQY
>TRBJ1-3|9|TRBV19
ASWTGNTIY
>TRBJ1-1|11|TRBV10-3
ATRDRESAEAF
>TRBJ2-3|14|TRBV7-2
ASSSKRGGFTDTQY
>TRBJ2-1|13|TRBV7-9
ASSHTDSFRGEQF
>TRBJ1-2|11|TRBV7-2
ASSLGQGYGYT
>TRBJ1-5|13|TRBV27
ASRRGTGLNQPQH
>TRBJ2-4|12|TRBV29-1
SVGGPTGRNIQY
>TRBJ2-2|14|TRBV7-9
ASSPRDGGNTGELF
>TRBJ2-7|14|TRBV6-6
ASSQGGTGTAYEQY
>TRBJ1-5|12|TRBV27
ASWGTDLNQPQH
>TRBJ1-5|7|TRBV19
AGPQPQH
>TRBJ2-7|13|TRBV7-9
ASTAGQGLSYEQY
>TRBJ2-3|11|TRBV19
ATAPGSTDTQY